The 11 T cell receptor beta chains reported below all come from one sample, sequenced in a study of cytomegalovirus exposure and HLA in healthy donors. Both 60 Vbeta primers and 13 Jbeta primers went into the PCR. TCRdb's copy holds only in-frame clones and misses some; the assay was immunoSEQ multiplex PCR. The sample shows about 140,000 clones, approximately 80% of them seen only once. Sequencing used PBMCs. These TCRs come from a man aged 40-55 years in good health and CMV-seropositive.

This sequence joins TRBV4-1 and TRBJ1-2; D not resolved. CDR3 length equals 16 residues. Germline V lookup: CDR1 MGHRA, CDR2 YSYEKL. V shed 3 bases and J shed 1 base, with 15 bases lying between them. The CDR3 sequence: CASSQIQLAVNYGYTF. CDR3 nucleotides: TGCGCCAGCAGCCAGATTCAATTAGCTGTTAACTATGGCTACACCTTC.

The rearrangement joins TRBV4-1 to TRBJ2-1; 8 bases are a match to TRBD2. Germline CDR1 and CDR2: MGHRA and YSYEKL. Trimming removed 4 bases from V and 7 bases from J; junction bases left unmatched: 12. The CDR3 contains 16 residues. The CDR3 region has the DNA TGCGCCAGCAGCCGGAAGGGCAGCGGGAGAATGAATGAGCAGTTCTTC. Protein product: CASSRKGSGRMNEQFF.

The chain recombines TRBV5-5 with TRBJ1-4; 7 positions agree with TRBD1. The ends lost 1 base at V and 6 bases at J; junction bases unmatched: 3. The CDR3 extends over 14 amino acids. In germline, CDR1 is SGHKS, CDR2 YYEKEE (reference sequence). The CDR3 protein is CASSLRGGHEKLFF. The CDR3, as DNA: TGTGCCAGCAGCTTGAGAGGGGGCCATGAAAAACTGTTTTTT.

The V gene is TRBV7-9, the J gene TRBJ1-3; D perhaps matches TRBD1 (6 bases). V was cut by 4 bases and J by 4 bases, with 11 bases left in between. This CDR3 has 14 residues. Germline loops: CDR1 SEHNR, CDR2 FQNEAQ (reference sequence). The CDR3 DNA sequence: TGTGCCAGCAGCTCTACAGGGCTCGGAAACACCATATATTTT. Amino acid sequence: CASSSTGLGNTIYF.

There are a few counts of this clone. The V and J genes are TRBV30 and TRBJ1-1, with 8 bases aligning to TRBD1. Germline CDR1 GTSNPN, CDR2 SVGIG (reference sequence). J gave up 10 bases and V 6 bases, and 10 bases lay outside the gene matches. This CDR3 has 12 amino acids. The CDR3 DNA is TGTGCCTGCTCCGGACAGGGTACGGGAGCTTTCTTT. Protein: CACSGQGTGAFF.

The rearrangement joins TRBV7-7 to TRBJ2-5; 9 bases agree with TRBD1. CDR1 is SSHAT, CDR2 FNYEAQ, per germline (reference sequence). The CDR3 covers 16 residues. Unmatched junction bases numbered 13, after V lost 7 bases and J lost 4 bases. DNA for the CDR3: TGTGCCAGCAACCACCACAGGGGGCCCTCCCGAGAGACCCAGTACTTC. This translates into CASNHHRGPSRETQYF.

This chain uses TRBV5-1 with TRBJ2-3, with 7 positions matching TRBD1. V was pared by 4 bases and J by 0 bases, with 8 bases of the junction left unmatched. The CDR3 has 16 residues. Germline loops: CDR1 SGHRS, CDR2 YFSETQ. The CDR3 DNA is TGCGCCAGCAGCCTCGGGACAGTCACTAGCACAGATACGCAGTATTTT. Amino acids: CASSLGTVTSTDTQYF.

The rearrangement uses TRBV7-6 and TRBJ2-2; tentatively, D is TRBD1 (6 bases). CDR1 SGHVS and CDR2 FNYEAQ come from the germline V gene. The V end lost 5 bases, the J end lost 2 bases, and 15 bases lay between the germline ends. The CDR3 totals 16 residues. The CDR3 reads CASSTRTAINTGELFF. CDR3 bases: TGTGCCAGCAGCACCCGGACAGCGATAAACACCGGGGAGCTGTTTTTT.

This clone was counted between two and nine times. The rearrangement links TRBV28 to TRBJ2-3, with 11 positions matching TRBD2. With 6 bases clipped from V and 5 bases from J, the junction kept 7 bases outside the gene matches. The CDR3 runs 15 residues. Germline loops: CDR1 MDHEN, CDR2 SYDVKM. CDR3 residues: CASSLLAGVGDTQYF. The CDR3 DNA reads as TGTGCCAGCAGCTTACTAGCGGGAGTAGGAGATACGCAGTATTTT.

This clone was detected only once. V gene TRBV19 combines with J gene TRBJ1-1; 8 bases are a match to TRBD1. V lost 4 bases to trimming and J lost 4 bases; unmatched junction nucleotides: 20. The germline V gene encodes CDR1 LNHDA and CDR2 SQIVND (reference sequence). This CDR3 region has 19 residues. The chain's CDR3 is CASSTPPGRGRIGVTEAFF. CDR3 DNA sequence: TGTGCCAGTAGTACCCCCCCGGGCAGGGGGCGAATCGGGGTCACTGAAGCTTTCTTT. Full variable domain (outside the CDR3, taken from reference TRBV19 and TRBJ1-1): DGGITQSPKYLFRKEGQNVTLSCEQNLNHDAMYWYRQDPGQGLRLIYYSQIVNDFQKGDIAEGYSVSREKKESFPLTVTSAQKNPTAFYLCASSTPPGRGRIGVTEAFFGQGTRLTVV.

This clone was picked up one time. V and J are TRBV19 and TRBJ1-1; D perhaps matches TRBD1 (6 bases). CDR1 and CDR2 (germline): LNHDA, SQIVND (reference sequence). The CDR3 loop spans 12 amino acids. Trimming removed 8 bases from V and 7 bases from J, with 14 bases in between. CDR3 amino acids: CASEYRAGEAFF. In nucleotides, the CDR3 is TGTGCCAGTGAATACAGGGCCGGTGAAGCTTTCTTT.